A selection of T cell receptor beta chains follows, all from one sample in a study of post-analysis software for immune sequencing data. Via MiXCR, TCRdb re-called the PCR reads, giving one row per CDR3 protein. The data hold roughly 180,000 distinct CDR3 sequences, with 25% to 35% observed a single time. Material: blood. Receptors were obtained from a girl under 18 with multiple sclerosis. Both conserved end residues are part of each CDR3. Each record gives: clone size, D gene, V gene, J gene, CDR3 protein, CDR3 DNA. D genes are given only for firm matches. Size tells how often a clone was seen (once, few, many) or the class of an expanded clone, and some rows leave it out.

-	-	TRBV12-3/TRBV12-4	TRBJ1-1	CASNNRRQGGRAFF	TGTGCCAGCAACAATCGCCGGCAGGGAGGGAGAGCTTTCTTT
many	-	TRBV29-1	TRBJ2-7	CSVERVDSYEQYF	TGCAGCGTTGAGCGTGTGGATTCCTACGAGCAGTACTTC
many	TRBD2	TRBV20-1	TRBJ2-3	CSGTPGTIGDTQYF	TGCAGTGGTACGCCAGGGACTATTGGAGATACGCAGTATTTT
-	-	TRBV7-9	TRBJ1-1	CASSPVNTEAFF	TGTGCCAGCAGCCCCGTGAACACTGAAGCTTTCTTT
-	-	TRBV27	TRBJ1-5	CASSFWGGQPQHF	TGTGCCAGCAGTTTTTGGGGGGGTCAGCCCCAGCATTTT
many	-	TRBV5-6	TRBJ2-7	CASSFFSYEQYF	TGTGCCAGCAGCTTCTTCTCCTACGAGCAGTACTTC
few	-	TRBV5-5	TRBJ2-1	CASSFSSYSRVNEQFF	TGTGCCAGCAGCTTTTCGAGCTACTCCAGGGTTAATGAGCAGTTCTTC
-	-	TRBV7-9	TRBJ1-2	CVSSLESGQSYTF	TGTGTCAGCAGCTTAGAATCAGGGCAGAGCTACACCTTC
-	TRBD1	TRBV20-1	TRBJ2-1	CSARDRNEQFF	TGCAGTGCTCGGGACAGAAATGAGCAGTTCTTC
many	-	TRBV20-1	TRBJ2-5	CSARSISQETQYF	TGCAGTGCTAGGTCCATCAGTCAAGAGACCCAGTACTTC
-	-	TRBV12-3/TRBV12-4	TRBJ2-1	CASSHRTGQRERKTQFF	TGTGCCAGCAGTCACCGGACAGGTCAGCGGGAGAGAAAGACCCAGTTCTTC